These 17 T cell receptor beta chains came from one sample sequenced in a study of blood T cell repertoires in COVID-19. TCRdb keeps only in-frame clones here, not all; method: immunoSEQ multiplex PCR. This table holds tens of thousands of clones, 70% to 90% found once. The specimen sequenced was peripheral blood. Receptor source: a human donor in a cohort sampled during active COVID-19.

This chain uses TRBV6-2 or TRBV6-3 with TRBJ2-7, with 12 bases aligning to TRBD2. The germline CDR1 and CDR2 sequences are MNHEY and SVGEGT. Trimming took 2 bases from V and 2 from J; bases not matched to a gene: 4. There are 16 residues in the CDR3. DNA of the CDR3: TGTGCCAGCAGTTACGGGACTAGCGGGTCCCCCTACGAGCAGTACTTC. It encodes CASSYGTSGSPYEQYF.

With regard to this clone: The junction departs from germline at one end; a sequencing error may be responsible. This chain uses TRBV19 with TRBJ1-1; possible D gene TRBD1, 5 bases. Germline CDR1 is LNHDA and CDR2 is SQIVND (reference sequence). The CDR3 spans 14 residues. CDR3 loop: CVSSNQGLSAEAFF. As DNA, the CDR3 is TGTGTCAGTAGTAACCAGGGATTGAGCGCTGAAGCTTTCTTT. Variable domain in full (rest from reference TRBV19 and TRBJ1-1): DGGITQSPKYLFRKEGQNVTLSCEQNLNHDAMYWYRQDPGQGLRLIYYSQIVNDFQKGDIAEGYSVSREKKESFPLTVTSAQKNPTAFYLCVSSNQGLSAEAFFGQGTRLTVV.

There are a few counts of this clone. The V gene is TRBV27, the J gene TRBJ2-7; 13 nucleotides match TRBD2. The CDR3 is 13 residues long. Trimming cost V 7 bases and J 4 bases; bases outside gene matches: 1. Germline loops: CDR1 MNHEY, CDR2 SMNVEV (reference sequence). The CDR3 sequence: CASTTSGRYEQYF. CDR3 bases: TGTGCCAGCACGACTAGCGGGAGGTACGAGCAGTACTTC.

V and J are TRBV9 and TRBJ2-7; 10 bases fit TRBD2. The CDR3 has 14 amino acids. V shed 0 bases and J 6 bases; nucleotides not matched to a gene: 3. Germline V lookup: CDR1 SGDLS, CDR2 YYNGEE. In DNA form, the CDR3 reads TGTGCCAGCAGCGTAGGACTAGCGGGTTCCGAGCAGTACTTC. This codes for CASSVGLAGSEQYF. Using reference TRBV9 and TRBJ2-7 for the parts outside the CDR3, the full variable domain is DSGVTQTPKHLITATGQRVTLRCSPRSGDLSVYWYQQSLDQGLQFLIQYYNGEERAKGNILERFSAQQFPDLHSELNLSSLELGDSALYFCASSVGLAGSEQYFGPGTRLTVT.

The V call is TRBV5-1, the J call TRBJ2-1; TRBD2 might be the D (6 bases). The CDR3 is made up of 14 amino acids. V was pared by 5 bases and J by 4 bases, with 13 bases between. In germline, CDR1 is SGHRS, CDR2 YFSETQ. The CDR3 DNA is TGCGCCAGCAGGCAGGAGGCGGGGTACAATGAGCAGTTCTTC. It encodes CASRQEAGYNEQFF.

The rearrangement joins TRBV7-2 to TRBJ1-1; no clear D. This CDR3 is 15 amino acids long. V lost 5 bases and J 4 bases, leaving 17 bases between the germline ends. Per the germline V gene, CDR1 is SGHTA and CDR2 is FQGNSA. Here the CDR3 DNA reads TGTGCCAGCAGCCGCAGTTATGGTTATGGCACTGAAGCTTTCTTT. Translating it yields CASSRSYGYGTEAFF.

This clone was counted a single time. Other DNA sequences in this sample translate to the same CDR3. The chain carries TRBV10-2 and TRBJ1-2; TRBD1 matches 7 bases. The germline V gene has CDR1 WSHSY and CDR2 SAAADI. V gave up 6 bases and J gave up 0 bases; unmatched junction bases: 4. The CDR3 loop spans 14 amino acids. CDR3 residues: CASRAGTANYGYTF. In DNA form, the CDR3 reads TGCGCCAGCAGGGCCGGGACAGCTAACTATGGCTACACCTTC.

The chain carries TRBV7-2 and TRBJ1-2; TRBD1 aligns across 9 bases. The CDR3 extends over 18 amino acids. Germline V gene data show CDR1 as SGHTA and CDR2 as FQGNSA. The V gene end was trimmed by 1 base and the J gene end by 5 bases; junction bases not matched to a gene: 14. CDR3 nucleotides: TGTGCCAGCAGCTTAGGTCCGGGACAGGGAGTCCGCGGGTATGGCTACACCTTC. This codes for CASSLGPGQGVRGYGYTF.

The chain couples TRBV6-1 to TRBJ1-5, with TRBD1 identical over 7 bases. Germline CDR1 and CDR2: MNHNS and SASEGT. The CDR3 has 17 residues. V shed 1 base, J shed 7 bases, and the junction held 13 bases outside the gene matches. In DNA form, the CDR3 reads TGTGCCAGCAGTGAAGGTGGATGGGCAGGGGGAGGCCAGCCCCAGCATTTT. It yields the protein CASSEGGWAGGGQPQHF.

This clone was observed a single time. This chain uses TRBV5-6 with TRBJ1-4, with D maybe TRBD1 (5 bases). The V gene lost 7 bases and the J gene lost 8 bases, with 15 bases spanning the gap. Germline V lookup: CDR1 SGHDT, CDR2 YYEEEE. The CDR3 totals 13 residues. DNA for the CDR3: TGTGCCAGCTGGGAACGGGGGGACGAAAAACTGTTTTTT. Its protein product is CASWERGDEKLFF.

The chain recombines TRBV6-5 with TRBJ1-1; TRBD1 might be the D (5 bases). Germline CDR1 reads MNHEY; CDR2 reads SVGAGI. Trimming took off 5 bases at V and 5 bases at J, with 18 bases between the two ends. This CDR3 is built from 15 residues. CDR3 bases: TGTGCCAGCAGTCCTCCAGTTGGGCGGGGGACTGAAGCTTTCTTT. Its protein is CASSPPVGRGTEAFF.

This clone occurred once. The chain combines TRBV9 with TRBJ2-1, with a weak D call TRBD1 (6 bases). The CDR3 runs 17 residues. Germline-derived CDR1 and CDR2 are SGDLS and YYNGEE. V dropped 2 bases and J dropped 7 bases, with 22 bases sitting between them. In DNA form, the CDR3 reads TGTGCCAGCAGCGTGTCATTGGACAGCCTGGTGGGGAATGAGCAGTTCTTC. Protein sequence: CASSVSLDSLVGNEQFF. Using reference TRBV9 and TRBJ2-1 for the parts outside the CDR3, the full variable domain is DSGVTQTPKHLITATGQRVTLRCSPRSGDLSVYWYQQSLDQGLQFLIQYYNGEERAKGNILERFSAQQFPDLHSELNLSSLELGDSALYFCASSVSLDSLVGNEQFFGPGTRLTVL.

As for this clone: This sample includes further DNA sequences coding for the same CDR3. The J gene is TRBJ1-3, the V gene TRBV12-3 or TRBV12-4; possibly TRBD1 for D (5 bases). V was pared by 6 bases and J by 4 bases, with 10 bases between. This CDR3 has 13 amino acids. In DNA, the CDR3 is TGTGCCAGCAGGCAGGGTGCCGGAAACACCATATATTTT. Its translation: CASRQGAGNTIYF.

The V and J genes are TRBV3-1 (or the pseudogene TRBV3-2) and TRBJ2-1; D gene uncertain. V was cut by 1 base and J by 5 bases, with 6 bases left in between. The CDR3 sequence is 13 residues long. Germline assignment: CDR1 LGHDT and CDR2 YNNKEL (reference sequence). CDR3 bases: TGTGCCAGCAGCCAAGGGGCAAACAATGAGCAGTTCTTC. The encoded protein is CASSQGANNEQFF.

The V gene is TRBV19, the J gene TRBJ2-5, with TRBD2 identical over 7 bases. Germline assignment: CDR1 LNHDA and CDR2 SQIVND (reference sequence). V lost 3 bases to trimming and J lost 5 bases; unmatched junction nucleotides: 9. The CDR3 is 15 amino acids. The CDR3 loop reads CASSIIGGSFETQYF. In nucleotides, the CDR3 is TGTGCCAGTAGTATTATAGGCGGGAGCTTTGAGACCCAGTACTTC.

This sequence joins TRBV7-9 and TRBJ1-4; 9 bases match TRBD1. V shed 1 base, J shed 8 bases, and the junction held 8 bases outside the gene matches. Germline-derived CDR1 and CDR2 are SEHNR and FQNEAQ (reference sequence). The CDR3 loop spans 16 amino acids. The DNA of the CDR3 is TGTGCCAGCAGCTTAGGGGGACAGGGACAACAAGAAAAACTGTTTTTT. Its protein is CASSLGGQGQQEKLFF.

V gene TRBV28 combines with J gene TRBJ2-3, with TRBD2 identical over 8 bases. CDR1 and CDR2 (germline): MDHEN, SYDVKM. J was trimmed by 1 base and V by 5 bases; bases with no gene match: 8. The CDR3 sequence is 16 residues long. The CDR3 DNA is TGTGCCAGCAGTGACCCAACTAGCGGCGGCACAGATACGCAGTATTTT. Translated: CASSDPTSGGTDTQYF.